This T cell receptor beta chain emerged from a study of T cell responses to AZD1222 COVID-19 vaccine. There are 14 residues in the CDR3. Trimming took 4 bases from V and 6 from J; bases not matched to a gene: 5. Germline CDR1 KGHDR, CDR2 SFDVKD. This table comes from immunoSEQ multiplex PCR, and its TCRdb copy is limited to in-frame clones, with some not included. The sample shows around 200,000 clones, around 94% of them seen only once. The material sequenced was peripheral blood, taken 28 days after the second AZD1222 dose. The receptor's source is an adult who received the AZD1222 COVID-19 vaccine. The chain joins TRBV24-1 to TRBJ1-1, with 9 bases fitting TRBD1. CDR3 sequence reads: CATSEPGQGAEAFF. CDR3 DNA sequence: TGTGCCACCAGTGAACCGGGACAGGGTGCTGAAGCTTTCTTT.